These 8 T cell receptor beta chains were all obtained from the same sample, sequenced in a study of T cell repertoires in cytomegalovirus infection. MiXCR, applied by TCRdb to the reads, yields one record per CDR3 protein. The profile covers over 300,000 distinct CDR3 sequences, with 15% to 20% appearing a single time and about 12% taken by the ten largest. The sample comprised PBMCs. These TCRs come from a human donor in good health (CMV status not recorded). Some clones in this sample may be carry-over from other donors' samples.

This clonotype appeared a few times. This chain joins TRBV28 and TRBJ2-7; D not resolved. The CDR3 runs to 15 residues. The ends were cut back, 6 bases at V and 0 bases at J, with 15 bases in the middle. CDR1 is MDHEN and CDR2 is SYDVKM in the germline V gene. In nucleotides, the CDR3 is TGTGCCAGCAGGTCTCACGACGGTGGCTCCTACGAGCAGTACTTC. It codes for CASRSHDGGSYEQYF. Full variable domain (missing parts from reference TRBV28 and TRBJ2-7): DVKVTQSSRYLVKRTGEKVFLECVQDMDHENMFWYRQDPGLGLRLIYFSYDVKMKEKGDIPEGYSVSREKKERFSLILESASTNQTSMYLCASRSHDGGSYEQYFGPGTRLTVT.

A few counts support this clonotype. This chain uses TRBV6-6 with TRBJ1-2, with unresolved D. CDR1 and CDR2 from the germline V gene are MNHNY and SVGAGI (reference sequence). The CDR3 totals 14 residues. V was trimmed by 9 bases and J by 1 base, leaving 15 bases between them. DNA for the CDR3: TGTGCCAGTGAGAGCTCCAGGATTAACTATGGCTACACCTTC. Protein: CASESSRINYGYTF.

This clonotype has at least ten counts. The chain couples TRBV7-2 to TRBJ2-6; D is uncertain. Trimming shortened V by 5 bases and J by 0 bases, and 11 bases separated the two germline ends. Germline lookup yields CDR1 SGHTA and CDR2 FQGNSA. The CDR3 consists of 16 residues. The CDR3 reads CASSTPQSSGANVLTF. CDR3 coding DNA: TGTGCCAGCAGCACGCCACAGAGCTCTGGGGCCAACGTCCTGACTTTC. The full variable domain, in which reference TRBV7-2 and TRBJ2-6 provide the parts outside the CDR3, is GAGVSQSPSNKVTEKGKDVELRCDPISGHTALYWYRQSLGQGLEFLIYFQGNSAPDKSGLPSDRFSAERTGGSVSTLTIQRTQQEDSAVYLCASSTPQSSGANVLTFGAGSRLTVL.

The sample holds a few counts of this clonotype. This chain joins TRBV6-5 and TRBJ1-2; possibly TRBD1 for D (6 bases). This CDR3 contains 16 residues. The germline V gene has CDR1 MNHEY and CDR2 SVGAGI. Trimming left V 0 bases short and J 4 bases short, with 15 bases between. CDR3 bases: TGTGCCAGCAGTTACTCCGGGACACTCGTAACCTATGGCTACACCTTC. It yields the protein CASSYSGTLVTYGYTF.

This clonotype was recorded many times. The CDR3 DNA reads as TGTGCCAGCAGCCGGAACGGGCAGGGGTTCGAGCAGTACTTC. Amino acids: CASSRNGQGFEQYF. The rearrangement uses TRBV7-2 and TRBJ2-7; TRBD1 might be the D (6 bases). Germline CDR1 is SGHTA and CDR2 is FQGNSA. V lost 5 bases and J lost 6, with 17 bases in between. The CDR3 is 14 residues long.

In this sample, this clonotype turned up a few times. V is TRBV20-1 and J is TRBJ2-5; D is perhaps TRBD1 or TRBD2 (5 bases each). The CDR3 contains 14 residues. With 6 bases removed from V and 0 bases from J, the gap between germline ends came to 14 bases. Germline V gene data show CDR1 as DFQATT and CDR2 as SNEGSKA (reference sequence). The DNA of the CDR3 is TGCAGTGCCCCAGGACGGGGCTACCAAGAGACCCAGTACTTC. Translated, it gives CSAPGRGYQETQYF.

This clonotype was counted at least ten times. The junction shows a germline mismatch at one end, possibly a read error. The rearrangement joins TRBV7-2 to TRBJ2-3, with D perhaps matching TRBD1 (6 bases). Germline assignment: CDR1 SGHTA and CDR2 FQGNSA. The CDR3 sequence is 13 residues long. CDR3 in amino acids: CASSLVGGDTQYF. In DNA form, the CDR3 reads TGTGCCAGCAGTTTAGTAGGGGGAGATACGCAGTATTTT.

This clonotype came up many times. The chain has TRBV7-2 and TRBJ2-7; a weak D match, TRBD1 (5 bases). Germline CDR1 is SGHTA and CDR2 is FQGNSA. The germline V and J ends were trimmed by 0 bases and 4 bases, with 10 bases remaining between them. The CDR3 spans 14 residues. The CDR3 sequence: CASSLAPTAYEQYF. The CDR3 DNA is TGTGCCAGCAGCTTAGCGCCGACAGCATACGAGCAGTACTTC.